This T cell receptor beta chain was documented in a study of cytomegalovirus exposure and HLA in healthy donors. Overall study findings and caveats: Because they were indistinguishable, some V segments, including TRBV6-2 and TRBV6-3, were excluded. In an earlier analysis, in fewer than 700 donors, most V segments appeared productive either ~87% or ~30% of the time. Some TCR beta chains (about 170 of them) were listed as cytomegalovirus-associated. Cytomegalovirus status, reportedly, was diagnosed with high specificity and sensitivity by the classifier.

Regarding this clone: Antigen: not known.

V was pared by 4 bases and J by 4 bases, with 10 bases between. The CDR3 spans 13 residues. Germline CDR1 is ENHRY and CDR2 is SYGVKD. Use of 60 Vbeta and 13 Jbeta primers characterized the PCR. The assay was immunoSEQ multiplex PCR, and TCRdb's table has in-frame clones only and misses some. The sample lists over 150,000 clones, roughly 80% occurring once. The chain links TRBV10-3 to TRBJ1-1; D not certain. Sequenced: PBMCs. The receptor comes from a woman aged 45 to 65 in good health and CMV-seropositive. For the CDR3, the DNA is TGTGCCATCAGTGTCGAACTATTCACTGAAGCTTTCTTT. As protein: CAISVELFTEAFF.